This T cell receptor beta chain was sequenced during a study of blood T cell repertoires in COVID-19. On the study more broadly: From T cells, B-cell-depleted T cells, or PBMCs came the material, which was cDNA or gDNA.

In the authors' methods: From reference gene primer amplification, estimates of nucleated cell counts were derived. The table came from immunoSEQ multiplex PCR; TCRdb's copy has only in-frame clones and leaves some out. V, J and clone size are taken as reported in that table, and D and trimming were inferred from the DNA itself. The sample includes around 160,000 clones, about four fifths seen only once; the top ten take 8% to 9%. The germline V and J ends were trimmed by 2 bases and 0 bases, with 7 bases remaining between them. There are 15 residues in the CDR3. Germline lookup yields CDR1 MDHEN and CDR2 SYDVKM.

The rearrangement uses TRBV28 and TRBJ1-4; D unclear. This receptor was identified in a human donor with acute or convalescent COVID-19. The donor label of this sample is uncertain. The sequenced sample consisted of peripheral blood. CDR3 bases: TGTGCCAGCAGTTTAGGCGGAACAACTAATGAAAAACTGTTTTTT. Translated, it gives CASSLGGTTNEKLFF.